This T cell receptor beta chain was recorded in a study of blood T cell repertoires in COVID-19. Study as a whole: Acute-phase and convalescent COVID-19 samples originated in the United States, Italy and Spain. Nucleic acid was either cDNA or gDNA, and it came from T cells, B-cell-depleted T cells, or PBMCs.

As originally analysed: Using reference gene primer amplification, nucleated cell counts were estimated. Generated by immunoSEQ multiplex PCR, the TCRdb table keeps only in-frame clones and is missing some. Clonal size and the V and J genes are those of that table, whereas D and trimming came from the DNA. The table has 120,000 or so clones, around three quarters seen once. Trimming pared 6 bases from V and 8 bases from J, leaving 14 bases between. The CDR3 runs 13 residues. Germline loops: CDR1 LNHDA, CDR2 SQIVND (reference sequence). The sequenced material came from peripheral blood. The sequence derives from a woman aged 55-69 years with acute or convalescent COVID-19. The V and J genes are TRBV19 and TRBJ2-1, with D perhaps matching TRBD2 (6 bases). The CDR3: CASRMGGIYEQFF. CDR3 nucleotides: TGTGCCAGTAGGATGGGGGGTATCTATGAGCAGTTCTTC.